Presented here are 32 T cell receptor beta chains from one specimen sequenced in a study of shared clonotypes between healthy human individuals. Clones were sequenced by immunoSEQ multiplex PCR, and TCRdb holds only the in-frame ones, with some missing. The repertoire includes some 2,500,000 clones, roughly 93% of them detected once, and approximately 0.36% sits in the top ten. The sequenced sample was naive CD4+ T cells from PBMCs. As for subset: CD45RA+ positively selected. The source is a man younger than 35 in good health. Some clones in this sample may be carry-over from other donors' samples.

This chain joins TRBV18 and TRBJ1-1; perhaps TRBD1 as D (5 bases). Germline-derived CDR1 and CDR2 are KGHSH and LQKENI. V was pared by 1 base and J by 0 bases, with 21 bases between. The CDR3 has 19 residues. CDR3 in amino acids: CASSPQRGRPTTMNTEAFF. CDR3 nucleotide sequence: TGTGCCAGCTCACCACAAAGGGGCAGACCAACTACCATGAACACTGAAGCTTTCTTT.

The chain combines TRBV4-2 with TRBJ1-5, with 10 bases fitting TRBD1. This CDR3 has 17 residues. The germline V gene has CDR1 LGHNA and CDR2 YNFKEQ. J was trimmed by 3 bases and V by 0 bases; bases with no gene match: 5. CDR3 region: CASSQDGDRGSNQPQHF. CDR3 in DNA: TGTGCCAGCAGCCAAGATGGGGACAGGGGATCCAATCAGCCCCAGCATTTT.

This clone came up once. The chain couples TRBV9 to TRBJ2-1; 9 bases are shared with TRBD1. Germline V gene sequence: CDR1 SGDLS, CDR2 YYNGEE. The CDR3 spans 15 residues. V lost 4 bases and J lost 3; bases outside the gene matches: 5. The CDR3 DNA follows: TGTGCCAGCAGCCATGACAGGGGGAGCTACAATGAGCAGTTCTTC. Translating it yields CASSHDRGSYNEQFF.

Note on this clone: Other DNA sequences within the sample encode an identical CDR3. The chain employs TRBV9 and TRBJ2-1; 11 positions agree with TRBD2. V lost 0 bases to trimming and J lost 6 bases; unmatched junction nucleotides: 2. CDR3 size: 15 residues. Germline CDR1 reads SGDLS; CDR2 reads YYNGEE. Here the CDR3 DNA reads TGTGCCAGCAGCGTAGCGGGACTAGCGGTCAATGAGCAGTTCTTC. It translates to CASSVAGLAVNEQFF.

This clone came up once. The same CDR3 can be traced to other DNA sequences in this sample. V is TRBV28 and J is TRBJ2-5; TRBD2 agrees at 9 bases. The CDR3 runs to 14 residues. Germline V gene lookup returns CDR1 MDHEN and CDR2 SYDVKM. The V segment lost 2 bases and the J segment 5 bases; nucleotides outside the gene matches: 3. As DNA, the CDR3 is TGTGCCAGCAGTTTAGCGGGAGGGGTTGAGACCCAGTACTTC. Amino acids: CASSLAGGVETQYF.

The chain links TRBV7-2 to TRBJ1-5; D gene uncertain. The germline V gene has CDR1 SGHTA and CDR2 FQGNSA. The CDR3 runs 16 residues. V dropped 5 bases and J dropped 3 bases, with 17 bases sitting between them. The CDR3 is CASSPLPPGNNQPQHF. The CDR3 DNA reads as TGTGCCAGCAGCCCTCTACCCCCCGGCAACAATCAGCCCCAGCATTTT.

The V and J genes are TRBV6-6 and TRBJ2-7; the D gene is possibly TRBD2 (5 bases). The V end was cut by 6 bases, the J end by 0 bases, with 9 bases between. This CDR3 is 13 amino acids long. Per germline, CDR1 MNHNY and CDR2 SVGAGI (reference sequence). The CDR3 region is CASRLTSSYEQYF. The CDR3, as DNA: TGTGCCAGCAGACTTACTAGCTCCTACGAGCAGTACTTC.

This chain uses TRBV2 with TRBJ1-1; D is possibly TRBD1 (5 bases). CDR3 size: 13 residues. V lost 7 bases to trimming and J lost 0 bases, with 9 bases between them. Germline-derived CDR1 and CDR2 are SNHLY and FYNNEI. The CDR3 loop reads CASTGLMNTEAFF. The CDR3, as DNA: TGTGCCAGCACGGGGCTTATGAACACTGAAGCTTTCTTT.

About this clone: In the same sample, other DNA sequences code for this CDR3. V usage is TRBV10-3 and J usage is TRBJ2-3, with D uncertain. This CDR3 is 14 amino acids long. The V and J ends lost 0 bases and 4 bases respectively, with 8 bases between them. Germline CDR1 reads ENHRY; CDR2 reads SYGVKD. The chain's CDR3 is CAISESGTPDTQYF. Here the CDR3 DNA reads TGTGCCATCAGTGAGTCCGGAACACCAGATACGCAGTATTTT.

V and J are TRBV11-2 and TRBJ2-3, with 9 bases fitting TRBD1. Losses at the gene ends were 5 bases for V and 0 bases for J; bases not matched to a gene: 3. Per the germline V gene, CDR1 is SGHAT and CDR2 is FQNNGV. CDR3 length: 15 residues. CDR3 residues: CASSPTGGSTDTQYF. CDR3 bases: TGTGCCAGCAGCCCGACAGGGGGTAGCACAGATACGCAGTATTTT. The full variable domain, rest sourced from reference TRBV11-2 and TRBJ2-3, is EAGVAQSPRYKIIEKRQSVAFWCNPISGHATLYWYQQILGQGPKLLIQFQNNGVVDDSQLPKDRFSAERLKGVDSTLKIQPAKLEDSAVYLCASSPTGGSTDTQYFGPGTRLTVL.

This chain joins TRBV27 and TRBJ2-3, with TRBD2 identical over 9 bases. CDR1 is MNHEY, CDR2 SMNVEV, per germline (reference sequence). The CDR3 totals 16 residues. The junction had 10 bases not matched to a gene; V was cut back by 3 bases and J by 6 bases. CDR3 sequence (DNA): TGTGCCAGCAGTTTGACGCCTAGCGGGAATCTGGATACGCAGTATTTT. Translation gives CASSLTPSGNLDTQYF.

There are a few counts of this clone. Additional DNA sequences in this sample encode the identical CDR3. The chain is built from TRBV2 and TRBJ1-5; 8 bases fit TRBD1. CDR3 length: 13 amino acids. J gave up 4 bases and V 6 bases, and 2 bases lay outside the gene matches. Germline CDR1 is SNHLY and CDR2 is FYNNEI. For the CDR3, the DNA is TGTGCCAGCAGCGGACAGGGTAATCAGCCCCAGCATTTT. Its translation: CASSGQGNQPQHF.

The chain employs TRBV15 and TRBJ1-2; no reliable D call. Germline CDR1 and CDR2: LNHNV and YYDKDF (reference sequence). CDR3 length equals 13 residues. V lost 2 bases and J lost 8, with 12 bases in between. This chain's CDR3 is CATSRPERGGYTF. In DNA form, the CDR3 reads TGTGCCACCAGCAGACCTGAACGAGGGGGCTACACCTTC.

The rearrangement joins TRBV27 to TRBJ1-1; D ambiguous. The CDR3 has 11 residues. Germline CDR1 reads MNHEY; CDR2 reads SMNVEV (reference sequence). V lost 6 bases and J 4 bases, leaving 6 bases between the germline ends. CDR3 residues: CASRDGTEAFF. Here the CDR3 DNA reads TGTGCCAGCAGGGATGGCACTGAAGCTTTCTTT.

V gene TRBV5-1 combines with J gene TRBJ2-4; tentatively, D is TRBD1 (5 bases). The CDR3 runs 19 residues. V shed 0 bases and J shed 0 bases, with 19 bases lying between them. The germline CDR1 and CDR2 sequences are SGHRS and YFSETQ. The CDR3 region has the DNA TGCGCCAGCAGCTTGGGGGGCCCCAGTGTGAGCTTAGCCAAAAACATTCAGTACTTC. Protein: CASSLGGPSVSLAKNIQYF.

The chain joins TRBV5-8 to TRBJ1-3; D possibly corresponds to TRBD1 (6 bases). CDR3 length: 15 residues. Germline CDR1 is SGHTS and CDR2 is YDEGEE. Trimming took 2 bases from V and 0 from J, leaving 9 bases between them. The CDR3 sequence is CASSFGQLSGNTIYF. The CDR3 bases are TGTGCCAGCAGCTTCGGACAGCTCTCTGGAAACACCATATATTTT.

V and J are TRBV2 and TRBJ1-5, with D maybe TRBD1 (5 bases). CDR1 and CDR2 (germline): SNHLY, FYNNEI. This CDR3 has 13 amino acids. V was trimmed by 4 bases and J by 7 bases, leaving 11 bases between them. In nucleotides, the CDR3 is TGTGCCAGCAGTGTTCAGGGAAGCCAGCCCCAGCATTTT. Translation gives CASSVQGSQPQHF.

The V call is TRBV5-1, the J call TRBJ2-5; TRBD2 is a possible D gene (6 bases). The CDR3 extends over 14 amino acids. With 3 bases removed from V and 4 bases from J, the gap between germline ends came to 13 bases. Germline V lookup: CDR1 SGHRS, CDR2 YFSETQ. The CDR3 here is CASSSSSSAETQYF. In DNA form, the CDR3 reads TGCGCCAGCAGCTCCAGTTCTAGCGCAGAGACCCAGTACTTC.

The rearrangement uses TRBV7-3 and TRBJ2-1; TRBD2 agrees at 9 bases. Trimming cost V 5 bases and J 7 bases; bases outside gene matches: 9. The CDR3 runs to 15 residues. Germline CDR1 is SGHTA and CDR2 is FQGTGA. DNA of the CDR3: TGTGCCAGCAGCCTCGGACTAGCGAAGAGGAATGAGCAGTTCTTC. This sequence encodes CASSLGLAKRNEQFF.

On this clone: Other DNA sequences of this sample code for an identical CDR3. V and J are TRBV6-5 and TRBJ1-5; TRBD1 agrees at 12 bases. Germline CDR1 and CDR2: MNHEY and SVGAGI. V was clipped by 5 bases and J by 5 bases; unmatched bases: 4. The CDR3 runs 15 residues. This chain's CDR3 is CASSPGQGAYQPQHF. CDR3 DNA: TGTGCCAGCAGTCCGGGACAGGGGGCTTATCAGCCCCAGCATTTT.

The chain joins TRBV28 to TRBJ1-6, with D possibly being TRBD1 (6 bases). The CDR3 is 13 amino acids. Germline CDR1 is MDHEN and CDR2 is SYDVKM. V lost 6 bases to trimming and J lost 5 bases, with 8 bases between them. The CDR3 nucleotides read TGTGCCAGCAGAGGGACAAATAATTCACCCCTCCACTTT. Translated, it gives CASRGTNNSPLHF.

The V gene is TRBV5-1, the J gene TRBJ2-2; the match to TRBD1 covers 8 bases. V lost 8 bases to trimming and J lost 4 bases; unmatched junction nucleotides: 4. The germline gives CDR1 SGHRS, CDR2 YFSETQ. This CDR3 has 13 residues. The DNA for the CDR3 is TGCGCCAGTGGACAGGGCGGCACCGGGGAGCTGTTTTTT. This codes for CASGQGGTGELFF.

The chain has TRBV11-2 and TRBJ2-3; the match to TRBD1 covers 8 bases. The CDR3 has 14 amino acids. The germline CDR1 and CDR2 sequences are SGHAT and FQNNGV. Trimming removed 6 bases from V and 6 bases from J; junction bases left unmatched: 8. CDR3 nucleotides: TGTGCCAGCAGTTTCAGACGGACAGGGGATACGCAGTATTTT. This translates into CASSFRRTGDTQYF. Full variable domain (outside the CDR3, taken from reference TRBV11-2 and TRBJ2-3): EAGVAQSPRYKIIEKRQSVAFWCNPISGHATLYWYQQILGQGPKLLIQFQNNGVVDDSQLPKDRFSAERLKGVDSTLKIQPAKLEDSAVYLCASSFRRTGDTQYFGPGTRLTVL.

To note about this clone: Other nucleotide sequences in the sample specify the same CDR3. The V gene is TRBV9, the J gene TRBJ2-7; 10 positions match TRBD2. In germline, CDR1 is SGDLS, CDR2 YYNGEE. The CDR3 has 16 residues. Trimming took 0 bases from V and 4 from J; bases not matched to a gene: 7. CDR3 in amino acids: CASSVGLAGDPYEQYF. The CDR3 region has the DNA TGTGCCAGCAGCGTAGGGCTAGCGGGAGACCCTTACGAGCAGTACTTC. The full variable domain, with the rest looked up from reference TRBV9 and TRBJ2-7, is DSGVTQTPKHLITATGQRVTLRCSPRSGDLSVYWYQQSLDQGLQFLIQYYNGEERAKGNILERFSAQQFPDLHSELNLSSLELGDSALYFCASSVGLAGDPYEQYFGPGTRLTVT.

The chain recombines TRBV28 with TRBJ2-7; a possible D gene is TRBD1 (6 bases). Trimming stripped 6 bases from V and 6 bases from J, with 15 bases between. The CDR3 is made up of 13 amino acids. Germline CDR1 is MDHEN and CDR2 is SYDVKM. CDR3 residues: CASRSGQGSEQYF. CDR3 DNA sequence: TGTGCCAGCAGGTCGGGGCAGGGGAGCGAGCAGTACTTC.

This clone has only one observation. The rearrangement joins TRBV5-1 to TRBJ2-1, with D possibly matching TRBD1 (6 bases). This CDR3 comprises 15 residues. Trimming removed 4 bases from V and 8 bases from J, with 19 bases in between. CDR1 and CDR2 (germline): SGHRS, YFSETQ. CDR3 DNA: TGCGCCAGCAGCCCCCCCCTGGCAGGGGTCTATGAGCAGTTCTTC. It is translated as CASSPPLAGVYEQFF.

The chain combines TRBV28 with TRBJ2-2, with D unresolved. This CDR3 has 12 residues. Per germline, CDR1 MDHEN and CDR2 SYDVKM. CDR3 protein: CGARLNTGELFF. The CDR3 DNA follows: TGTGGGGCCAGGTTGAACACCGGGGAGCTGTTTTTT.

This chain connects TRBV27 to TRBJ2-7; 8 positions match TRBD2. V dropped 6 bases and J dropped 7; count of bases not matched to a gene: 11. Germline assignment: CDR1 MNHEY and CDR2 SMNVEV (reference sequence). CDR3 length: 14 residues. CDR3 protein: CASSPRMVAGEQYF. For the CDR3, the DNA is TGTGCCAGCAGCCCCCGGATGGTAGCGGGGGAGCAGTACTTC.

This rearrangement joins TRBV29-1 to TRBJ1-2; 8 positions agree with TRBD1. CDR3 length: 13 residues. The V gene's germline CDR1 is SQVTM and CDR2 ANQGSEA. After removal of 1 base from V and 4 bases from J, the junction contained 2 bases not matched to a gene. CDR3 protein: CSVEGDRSYGYTF. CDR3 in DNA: TGCAGCGTTGAAGGGGACAGGAGCTATGGCTACACCTTC.

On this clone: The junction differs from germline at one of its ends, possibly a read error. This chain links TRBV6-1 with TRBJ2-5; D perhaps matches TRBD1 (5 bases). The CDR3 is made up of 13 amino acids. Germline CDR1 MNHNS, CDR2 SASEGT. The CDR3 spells CASSDGHQGTQYF. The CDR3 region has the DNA TGTGCCAGCAGTGATGGACATCAAGGGACCCAGTACTTC.

The CDR3 coding sequence is TGTGCCAGCAGCGTCGGGGTGAATCAGCCCCAGCATTTT. This codes for CASSVGVNQPQHF. The genes are TRBV5-5 and TRBJ1-5; no reliable D call. Trimming removed 4 bases at V and 4 bases at J, with 9 bases between. The CDR3 is 13 residues long. CDR1 is SGHKS and CDR2 is YYEKEE in the germline V gene (reference sequence).

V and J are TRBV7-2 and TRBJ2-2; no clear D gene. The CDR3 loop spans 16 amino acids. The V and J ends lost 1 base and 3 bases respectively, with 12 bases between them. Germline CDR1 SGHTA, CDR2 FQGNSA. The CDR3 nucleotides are TGTGCCAGCAGCTTAGTAGGGCCCCAACACACCGGGGAGCTGTTTTTT. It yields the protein CASSLVGPQHTGELFF.